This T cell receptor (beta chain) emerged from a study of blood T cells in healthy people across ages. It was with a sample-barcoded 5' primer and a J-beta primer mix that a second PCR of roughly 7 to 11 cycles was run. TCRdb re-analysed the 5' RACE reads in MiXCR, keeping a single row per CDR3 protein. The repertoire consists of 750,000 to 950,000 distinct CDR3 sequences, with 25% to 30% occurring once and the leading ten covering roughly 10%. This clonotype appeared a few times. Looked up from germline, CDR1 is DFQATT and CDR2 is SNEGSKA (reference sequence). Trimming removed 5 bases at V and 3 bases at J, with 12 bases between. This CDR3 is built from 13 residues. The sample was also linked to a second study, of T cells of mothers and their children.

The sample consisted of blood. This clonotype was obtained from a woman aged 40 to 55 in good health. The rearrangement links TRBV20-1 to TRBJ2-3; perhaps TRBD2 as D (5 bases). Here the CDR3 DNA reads TGCAGTGCTGAAGGGAGTAGGACAGATACGCAGTATTTT. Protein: CSAEGSRTDTQYF.